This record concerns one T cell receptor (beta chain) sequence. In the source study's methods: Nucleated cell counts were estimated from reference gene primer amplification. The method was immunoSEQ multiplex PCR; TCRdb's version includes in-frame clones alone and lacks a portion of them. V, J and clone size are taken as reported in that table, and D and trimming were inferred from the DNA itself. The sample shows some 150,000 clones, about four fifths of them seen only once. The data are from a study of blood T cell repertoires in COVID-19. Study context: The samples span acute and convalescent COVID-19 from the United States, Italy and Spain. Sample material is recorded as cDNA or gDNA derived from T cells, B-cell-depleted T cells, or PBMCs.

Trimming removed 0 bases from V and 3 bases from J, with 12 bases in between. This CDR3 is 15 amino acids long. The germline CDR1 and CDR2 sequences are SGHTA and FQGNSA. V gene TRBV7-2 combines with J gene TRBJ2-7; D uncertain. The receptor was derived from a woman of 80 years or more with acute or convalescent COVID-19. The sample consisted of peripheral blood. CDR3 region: CASSLAGSRDYEQYF. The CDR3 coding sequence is TGTGCCAGCAGCTTAGCGGGTAGCCGTGACTACGAGCAGTACTTC.